A selection of T cell receptor beta chains follows, all from one sample in a study of read filtering for tumor transcriptome and immune sequencing. TCRdb itself ran the reads through MiXCR, one entry per CDR3 protein. The sample includes 40,000 or so distinct CDR3 sequences, 11% to 15% of them seen just once. Sample: a population of CD138-negative cells sorted from bone marrow. These receptors were taken from a donor aged 40 or older with multiple myeloma. CDR3s include the opening cysteine and the closing phenylalanine or tryptophan. The D gene is left open where the match is weak. Expanded clones are given a class, and other clones once, few, many or no size at all.

DNA: TGTGCCAGCAGTTCCAAGACAGGGGGCGTCGGGGCCAACGTCCTGACTTTC; CDR3: CASSSKTGGVGANVLTF; J: TRBJ2-6; V: TRBV6-5; size: many; D: TRBD1
DNA: TGTGCCAGCAGCTTTCTGACAGACCAACTTGGTGGCTACACCTTC; CDR3: CASSFLTDQLGGYTF; J: TRBJ1-2; V: TRBV11-3; size: -; D: -
DNA: TGCAGTGCTAGAGATTCTCGACAGCTGAGCTCTGGAAACACCATATATTTT; CDR3: CSARDSRQLSSGNTIYF; J: TRBJ1-3; V: TRBV20-1; size: few; D: -
DNA: TGTGCCAGCGGTTCCGGGACATACTCCACAGATACGCAGTATTTT; CDR3: CASGSGTYSTDTQYF; J: TRBJ2-3; V: TRBV2; size: many; D: -
DNA: TGTGCCAGCAGCGCTCCCGGGTTGGGGCGAACTGAAGCTTTCTTT; CDR3: CASSAPGLGRTEAFF; J: TRBJ1-1; V: TRBV11-2; size: many; D: -
DNA: TGTGCCAGCAGTTCCGGGACCCTCGGGGATCAGCCCCAGCATTTT; CDR3: CASSSGTLGDQPQHF; J: TRBJ1-5; V: TRBV27; size: -; D: -
DNA: TGCGCCAGCAGCCAAGAAATACAGTATCAGCCCCAGCATTTT; CDR3: CASSQEIQYQPQHF; J: TRBJ1-5; V: TRBV4-3; size: many; D: -
DNA: TGCAGCCGGGACAGGGGCCTAGATAGCTCCTACAATGAGCAGTTCTTC; CDR3: CSRDRGLDSSYNEQFF; J: TRBJ2-1; V: TRBV20-1; size: few; D: TRBD1
DNA: TGTGCCAGCAGCCGTCCGACAGACTACAATGAGCAGTTCTTC; CDR3: CASSRPTDYNEQFF; J: TRBJ2-1; V: TRBV7-8; size: many; D: -
DNA: TGTGCCAGTAGTATAGGACTGAGCTCCTACAATGAGCAGTTCTTC; CDR3: CASSIGLSSYNEQFF; J: TRBJ2-1; V: TRBV19; size: many; D: -
DNA: TGTGCCAGCAGTTTTTCGACTAGCGGGGGTACCCGCAGCTCCTACGAGCAGTACTTC; CDR3: CASSFSTSGGTRSSYEQYF; J: TRBJ2-7; V: TRBV28; size: many; D: TRBD2
DNA: TGTGCCTGGAGTCGGGGGCGCCGAGAGACCCAGTACTTC; CDR3: CAWSRGRRETQYF; J: TRBJ2-5; V: TRBV30; size: few; D: -
DNA: TGCGCCAGCCACTGGGGGCCGGGGGCCGTAAATGAGCAGTTCTTC; CDR3: CASHWGPGAVNEQFF; J: TRBJ2-1; V: TRBV5-1; size: many; D: -
DNA: TGTGCTAGCAGCCCGTGGACTAGCGGGGGGGCCACTGAGCAGTTCTTC; CDR3: CASSPWTSGGATEQFF; J: TRBJ2-1; V: TRBV7-7; size: -; D: TRBD2
DNA: TGCGCCAGCAGCCCGGGGGAGGCTTCTGGAAACACCATATATTTT; CDR3: CASSPGEASGNTIYF; J: TRBJ1-3; V: TRBV5-1; size: few; D: -
DNA: TGTGCCAGCAGCTTCCTAGGGTCGGCAAACACTGAAGCTTTCTTT; CDR3: CASSFLGSANTEAFF; J: TRBJ1-1; V: TRBV7-2; size: many; D: -
DNA: TGTGCCAGCAGCGTAGAACAGGGAACTGGGGCCAACGTCCTGACTTTC; CDR3: CASSVEQGTGANVLTF; J: TRBJ2-6; V: TRBV7-2; size: -; D: -
DNA: TGTGCCAGCAGCTTCACCCGGGGGGATACGCAGTATTTT; CDR3: CASSFTRGDTQYF; J: TRBJ2-3; V: TRBV7-9; size: many; D: -
DNA: TGCGCCAGCAGCTTGGCGGGACTCTCTGAAGCTTTCTTT; CDR3: CASSLAGLSEAFF; J: TRBJ1-1; V: TRBV5-1; size: many; D: -
DNA: TGTGCCAGCAGCGTCTTACATGGCTCCGTCTCTGGGGCCAACGTCCTGACTTTC; CDR3: CASSVLHGSVSGANVLTF; J: TRBJ2-6; V: TRBV11-2; size: many; D: -
DNA: TGTGCCAGCAGCTTAATGTACCAAGAGACCCAGTACTTC; CDR3: CASSLMYQETQYF; J: TRBJ2-5; V: TRBV11-2; size: medium-sized; D: -
DNA: TGTGCCAGCAGGTCACTAAACACAGATACGCAGTATTTT; CDR3: CASRSLNTDTQYF; J: TRBJ2-3; V: TRBV6-6; size: many; D: -
DNA: TGCGCCAGCAGCTTGGCAGGGATCACTGAAGCTTTCTTT; CDR3: CASSLAGITEAFF; J: TRBJ1-1; V: TRBV5-1; size: many; D: -
DNA: TGTGCCATCAGTGAGCCAGGAACCTACGAGCAGTACTTC; CDR3: CAISEPGTYEQYF; J: TRBJ2-7; V: TRBV10-3; size: many; D: -
DNA: TGCAGTGCTAGAGAAGGACCGAAAGAGACCCAGTACTTC; CDR3: CSAREGPKETQYF; J: TRBJ2-5; V: TRBV20-1; size: many; D: -
DNA: TGTGCCAGCAGCTTGGGGACAGGGGATTTTCGGAATCAGCCCCAGCATTTT; CDR3: CASSLGTGDFRNQPQHF; J: TRBJ1-5; V: TRBV5-5; size: many; D: TRBD1
DNA: TGTGCCAGCAGGGGAACAGGGTTCGACTATGGCTACACCTTC; CDR3: CASRGTGFDYGYTF; J: TRBJ1-2; V: TRBV6-2/TRBV6-3; size: many; D: -
DNA: TGTGCCAGCAGCCATTCCGGGCTGAACACTGAAGCTTTCTTT; CDR3: CASSHSGLNTEAFF; J: TRBJ1-1; V: TRBV5-8; size: few; D: -